This T cell receptor beta chain was sequenced in a study of PD-1 blockade in classical Hodgkin lymphoma. As for the study in general: Nivolumab was administered to patients intravenously at 3 mg/kg every 2 weeks.

Clones were sequenced by immunoSEQ multiplex PCR, and TCRdb holds only the in-frame ones, with some missing. The sample includes 35,000 to 50,000 clones, 65% to 80% of them seen just once. This clone is labeled medium-sized (0.01 to 0.1%). The antigen is not known. Autologous stem cell transplantation was followed by relapse in every patient, and brentuximab vedotin exposure varied. Broader study findings: For complete responders, baseline diversity was comparable to that of newly diagnosed patients. By C4D1 there was a significant rise in CD4+ TCR diversity but not in CD8+ TCR diversity.

This TCR came from a human donor with classical Hodgkin lymphoma. The specimen comprised peripheral blood mononuclear cells (PBMCs), sampled at baseline.

The DNA for the CDR3 is TGTGCCAGCTCACCCCCCGCACTTCTAGGCTACACCTTC. Residues: CASSPPALLGYTF. The chain employs TRBV18 and TRBJ1-2; D is ambiguous. Trimming left V 3 bases short and J 8 bases short, with 13 bases between. The germline V gene has CDR1 KGHSH and CDR2 LQKENI. The CDR3 has 13 residues.